This T cell receptor beta chain is from a study of CD8 T cells in Susac syndrome. Per the germline V gene, CDR1 is DFQATT and CDR2 is SNEGSKA (reference sequence). V gave up 3 bases and J gave up 0 bases, with 14 bases separating them. This CDR3 has 15 amino acids. Reverse transcription of roughly 0.5 to 1 ug RNA was carried out with random hexamers. Each CDR3 protein is one row after TCRdb ran MiXCR on the immunoSEQ multiplex PCR reads. In the table there are 160,000 or so distinct CDR3 sequences, around 92% of which are singletons. The V and J genes are TRBV20-1 and TRBJ1-2, with D perhaps matching TRBD1 (5 bases). The sequence was obtained from a human donor in good health. Sequenced material: CD4+ T cells from PBMCs. The CDR3 DNA follows: TGCAGTGCTAGCTCTAGGGGCGGATCTAACTATGGCTACACCTTC. Translated, it gives CSASSRGGSNYGYTF.